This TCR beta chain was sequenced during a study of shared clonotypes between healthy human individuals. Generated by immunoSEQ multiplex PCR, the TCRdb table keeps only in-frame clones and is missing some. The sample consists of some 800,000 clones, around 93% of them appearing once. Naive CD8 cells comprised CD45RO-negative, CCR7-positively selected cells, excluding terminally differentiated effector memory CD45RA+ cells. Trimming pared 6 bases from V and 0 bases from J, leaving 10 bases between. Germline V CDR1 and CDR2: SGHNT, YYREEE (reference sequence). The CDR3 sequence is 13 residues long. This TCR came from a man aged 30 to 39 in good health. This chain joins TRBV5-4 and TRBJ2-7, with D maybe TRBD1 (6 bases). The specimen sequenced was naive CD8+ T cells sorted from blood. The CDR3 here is CASTGDHSYEQYF. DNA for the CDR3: TGTGCCAGCACAGGGGACCACTCCTACGAGCAGTACTTC.